A single TCR beta chain is shown here with its context. The CDR3 is 15 amino acids. Per the germline V gene, CDR1 is ENHRY and CDR2 is SYGVKD. Trimming removed 4 bases from V and 4 bases from J; junction bases left unmatched: 8. Assay: immunoSEQ multiplex PCR; the TCRdb copy retains only in-frame clones and omits some. The top ten hold 4% to 6% of the sample, which has under 300,000 clones, roughly 80% seen once. The data originate from a study of blood T cell repertoires in COVID-19. Looking at the study overall: Sources were T cells, B-cell-depleted T cells, or PBMCs; the material itself was cDNA or gDNA.

Sequencing input: peripheral blood. This sequence originates from an elderly woman with active or convalescent COVID-19. V and J are TRBV10-3 and TRBJ1-1; 8 bases align to TRBD1. The CDR3 here is CAISAGGVMGTEAFF. In DNA, the CDR3 is TGTGCCATCAGTGCAGGGGGCGTAATGGGCACTGAAGCTTTCTTT.